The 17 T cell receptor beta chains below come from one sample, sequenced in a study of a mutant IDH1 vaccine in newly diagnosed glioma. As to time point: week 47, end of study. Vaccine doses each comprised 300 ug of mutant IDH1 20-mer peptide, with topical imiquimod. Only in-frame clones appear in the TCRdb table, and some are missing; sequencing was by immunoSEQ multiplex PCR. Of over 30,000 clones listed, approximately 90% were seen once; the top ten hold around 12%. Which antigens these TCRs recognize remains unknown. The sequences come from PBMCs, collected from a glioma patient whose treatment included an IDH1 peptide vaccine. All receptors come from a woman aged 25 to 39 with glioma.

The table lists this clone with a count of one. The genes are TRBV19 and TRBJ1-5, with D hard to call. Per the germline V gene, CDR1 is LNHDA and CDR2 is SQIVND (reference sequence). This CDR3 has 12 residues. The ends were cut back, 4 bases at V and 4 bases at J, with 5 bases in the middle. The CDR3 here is CASSRNNQPQHF. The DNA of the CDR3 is TGTGCCAGTAGTAGAAATAATCAGCCCCAGCATTTT. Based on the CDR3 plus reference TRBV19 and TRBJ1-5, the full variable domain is DGGITQSPKYLFRKEGQNVTLSCEQNLNHDAMYWYRQDPGQGLRLIYYSQIVNDFQKGDIAEGYSVSREKKESFPLTVTSAQKNPTAFYLCASSRNNQPQHFGDGTRLSIL.

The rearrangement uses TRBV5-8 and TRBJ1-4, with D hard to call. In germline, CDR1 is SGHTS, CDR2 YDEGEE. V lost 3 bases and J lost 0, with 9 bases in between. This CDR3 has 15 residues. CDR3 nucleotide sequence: TGTGCCAGCAGCTACGGGCAGACAACTAATGAAAAACTGTTTTTT. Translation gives CASSYGQTTNEKLFF.

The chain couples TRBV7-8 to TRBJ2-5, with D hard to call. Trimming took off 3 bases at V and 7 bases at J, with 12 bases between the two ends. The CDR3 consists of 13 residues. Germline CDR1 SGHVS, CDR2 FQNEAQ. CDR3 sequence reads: CASSFPGLGTQYF. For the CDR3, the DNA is TGTGCCAGCAGCTTCCCCGGGCTGGGGACCCAGTACTTC.

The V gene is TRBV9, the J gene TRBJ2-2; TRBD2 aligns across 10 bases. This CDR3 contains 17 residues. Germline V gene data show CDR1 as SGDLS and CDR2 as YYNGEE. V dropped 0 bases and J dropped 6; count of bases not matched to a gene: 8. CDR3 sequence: CASSVAPSGGPAGELFF. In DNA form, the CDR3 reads TGTGCCAGCAGCGTAGCCCCTAGCGGGGGCCCGGCCGGGGAGCTGTTTTTT.

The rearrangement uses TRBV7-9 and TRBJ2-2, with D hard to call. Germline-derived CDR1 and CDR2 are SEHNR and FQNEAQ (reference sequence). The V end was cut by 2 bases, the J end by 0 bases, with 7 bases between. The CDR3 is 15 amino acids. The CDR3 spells CASSLFLSNTGELFF. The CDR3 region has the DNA TGTGCCAGCAGCTTATTTCTCTCGAACACCGGGGAGCTGTTTTTT.

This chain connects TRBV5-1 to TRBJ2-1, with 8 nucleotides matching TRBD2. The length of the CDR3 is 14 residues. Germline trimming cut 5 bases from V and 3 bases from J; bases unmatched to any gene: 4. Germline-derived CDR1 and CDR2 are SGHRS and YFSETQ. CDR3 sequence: CASRTGGDYNEQFF. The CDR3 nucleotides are TGCGCCAGCAGGACCGGGGGGGACTACAATGAGCAGTTCTTC.

CDR3 amino acids: CASSQDGGGSQYF. The CDR3 DNA reads TGCGCCAGCAGCCAAGACGGGGGAGGGTCACAGTATTTT. The V gene is TRBV4-3, the J gene TRBJ2-3, with 7 bases lining up with TRBD2. In germline, CDR1 is LGHNA, CDR2 YSLEER. The CDR3 extends over 13 amino acids. Trimming cost V 0 bases and J 12 bases; bases outside gene matches: 6.

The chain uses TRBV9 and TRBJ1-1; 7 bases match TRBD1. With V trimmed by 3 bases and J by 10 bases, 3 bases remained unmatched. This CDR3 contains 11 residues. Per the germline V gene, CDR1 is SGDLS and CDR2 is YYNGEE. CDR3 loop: CASSGDSVAFF. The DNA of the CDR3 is TGTGCCAGCAGCGGGGACAGTGTAGCTTTCTTT.

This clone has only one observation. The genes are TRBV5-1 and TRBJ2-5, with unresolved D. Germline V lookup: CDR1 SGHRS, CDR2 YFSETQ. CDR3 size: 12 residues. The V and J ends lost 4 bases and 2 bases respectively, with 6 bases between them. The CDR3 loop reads CASSADQETQYF. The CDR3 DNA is TGCGCCAGCAGCGCAGATCAAGAGACCCAGTACTTC.

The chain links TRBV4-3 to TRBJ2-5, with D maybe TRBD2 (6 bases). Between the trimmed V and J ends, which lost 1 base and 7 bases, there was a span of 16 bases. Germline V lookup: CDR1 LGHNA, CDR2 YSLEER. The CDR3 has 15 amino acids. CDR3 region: CASSQVLGQGGTQYF. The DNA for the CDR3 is TGCGCCAGCAGCCAAGTACTAGGGCAGGGAGGGACCCAGTACTTC.

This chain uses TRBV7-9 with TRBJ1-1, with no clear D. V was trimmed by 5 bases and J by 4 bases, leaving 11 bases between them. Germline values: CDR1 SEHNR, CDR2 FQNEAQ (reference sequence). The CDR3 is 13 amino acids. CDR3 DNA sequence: TGTGCCAGCAGCCCTGCCTGGGGCACTGAAGCTTTCTTT. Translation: CASSPAWGTEAFF.

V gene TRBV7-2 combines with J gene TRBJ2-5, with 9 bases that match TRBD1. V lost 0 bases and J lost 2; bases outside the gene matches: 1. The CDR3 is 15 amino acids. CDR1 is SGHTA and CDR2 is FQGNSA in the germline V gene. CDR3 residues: CASSLAGTGQETQYF. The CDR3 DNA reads TGTGCCAGCAGCTTAGCCGGGACAGGGCAAGAGACCCAGTACTTC.

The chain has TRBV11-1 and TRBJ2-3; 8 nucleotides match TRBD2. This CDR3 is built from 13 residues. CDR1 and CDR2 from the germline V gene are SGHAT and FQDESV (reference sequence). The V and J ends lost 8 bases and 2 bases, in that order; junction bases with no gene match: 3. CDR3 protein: CASRAGATDTQYF. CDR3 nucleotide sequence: TGTGCCAGCCGAGCGGGAGCCACAGATACGCAGTATTTT. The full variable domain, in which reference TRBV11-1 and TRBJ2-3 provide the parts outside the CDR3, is EAEVAQSPRYKITEKSQAVAFWCDPISGHATLYWYRQILGQGPELLVQFQDESVVDDSQLPKDRFSAERLKGVDSTLKIQPAELGDSAMYLCASRAGATDTQYFGPGTRLTVL.

The CDR3 DNA reads TGCGCCAGCAGCGCCTTACCGGGACAAAATTCACCCCTCCACTTT. As protein: CASSALPGQNSPLHF. The chain links TRBV5-1 to TRBJ1-6; weak D call: TRBD1 (6 bases). The CDR3 sequence is 15 residues long. V was clipped by 4 bases and J by 7 bases, with 15 bases between them. Germline CDR1 SGHRS, CDR2 YFSETQ.

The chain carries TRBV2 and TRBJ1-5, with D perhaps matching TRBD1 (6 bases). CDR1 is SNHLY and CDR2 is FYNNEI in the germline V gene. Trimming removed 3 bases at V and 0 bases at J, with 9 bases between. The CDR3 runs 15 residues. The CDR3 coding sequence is TGTGCCAGCAGTGATTACAGGGCTAGCAATCAGCCCCAGCATTTT. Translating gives CASSDYRASNQPQHF.

CDR3 sequence: CASSIAPAYEQYF. Here the CDR3 DNA reads TGTGCCAGTAGTATTGCACCGGCCTACGAGCAGTACTTC. The chain carries TRBV19 and TRBJ2-7, with D unclear. Trimming stripped 3 bases from V and 2 bases from J, with 8 bases between. The CDR3 totals 13 residues. Germline CDR1 is LNHDA and CDR2 is SQIVND (reference sequence). The entire variable domain, with the rest obtained from reference TRBV19 and TRBJ2-7, is as follows: DGGITQSPKYLFRKEGQNVTLSCEQNLNHDAMYWYRQDPGQGLRLIYYSQIVNDFQKGDIAEGYSVSREKKESFPLTVTSAQKNPTAFYLCASSIAPAYEQYFGPGTRLTVT.

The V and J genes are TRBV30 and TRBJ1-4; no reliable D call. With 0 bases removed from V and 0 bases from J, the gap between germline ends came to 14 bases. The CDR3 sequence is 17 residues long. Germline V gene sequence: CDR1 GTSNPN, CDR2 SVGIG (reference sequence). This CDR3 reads CAWSVLAELTTNEKLFF. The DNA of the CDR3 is TGTGCCTGGAGTGTCCTGGCAGAACTTACAACTAATGAAAAACTGTTTTTT. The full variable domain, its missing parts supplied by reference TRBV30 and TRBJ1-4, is SQTIHQWPATLVQPVGSPLSLECTVEGTSNPNLYWYRQAAGRGLQLLFYSVGIGQISSEVPQNLSASRPQDRQFILSSKKLLLSDSGFYLCAWSVLAELTTNEKLFFGSGTQLSVL.